The following is a T cell receptor (beta chain) sequence with its context. This sample is part of a study of cytotoxic CD8 clonotypes in ibrutinib-treated CLL. About the study: Responses comprised some 24 partial and 2 complete; at median around 67 months, around 14 remained remitted and about twelve progressed. On average, over 80,000 productive rearrangements and around 250,000 productive templates per sample.

The ends were cut back, 1 base at V and 0 bases at J, with 6 bases in the middle. Per germline, CDR1 SQVTM and CDR2 ANQGSEA. This CDR3 region has 13 residues. Cryopreserved PBMCs yielded about 2.1 micrograms of genomic DNA for TCR beta libraries. Profiling relied on immunoSEQ multiplex PCR, and the TCRdb table lists in-frame clones only, not all of them. The top ten clones hold roughly 6.7% of a sample with 300,000 or so clones, 60% to 80% of them seen once. The sequence derives from a human donor with chronic lymphocytic leukemia. The chain employs TRBV29-1 and TRBJ1-2; a possible D gene is TRBD1 (6 bases). Here the sequenced sample was PBMCs, taken after 36 months of ibrutinib treatment. The CDR3 coding sequence is TGCAGCGTTGAAGCAGGGGCTAACTATGGCTACACCTTC. Translation gives CSVEAGANYGYTF.